This is a list of T cell receptor beta chains from one sample in a study of T-cell memory formation after mild COVID-19. TCRdb ran MiXCR on the 5' RACE reads and lists one entry per CDR3 protein. The sample lists around 500,000 distinct CDR3 sequences, roughly 18% occurring once. Material for sequencing was PBMCs or a T cell subset sorted from them (not recorded which). These receptor sequences come from an adult woman who had mild COVID-19 (a few samples of this study predate the infection). Cell type and time point are not known. Each CDR3 is given with its conserved first and last residue. A D gene is named only where the DNA matches it firmly. Not every row has a clone size; where given, it reads once, few, many or a size class.

d_call,v_call,j_call,clone_size,cdr3_aa,cdr3_nt
NA,TRBV7-9,TRBJ2-2,many,CASSLRTGELFF,TGTGCCAGCAGCTTACGGACCGGGGAGCTGTTTTTT
TRBD2,TRBV6-2/TRBV6-3,TRBJ2-3,few,CASSWGLAGVRDTQYF,TGTGCCAGCAGTTGGGGACTAGCGGGAGTTAGAGATACGCAGTATTTT
TRBD2,TRBV20-1,TRBJ2-4,few,CSARDPLAGGVKNIQYF,TGCAGTGCTAGAGATCCCCTAGCGGGAGGGGTCAAAAACATTCAGTACTTC
TRBD2,TRBV29-1,TRBJ2-7,few,CSVWGGDYEQYF,TGCAGCGTTTGGGGGGGGGACTACGAGCAGTACTTC
TRBD2,TRBV29-1,TRBJ2-1,many,CSVEAREGYDEQFF,TGCAGCGTTGAAGCCAGGGAGGGGTACGATGAGCAGTTCTTC
NA,TRBV4-1,TRBJ2-7,few,CASSQVQGSSEQYF,TGCGCCAGCAGCCAAGTTCAGGGATCGAGCGAGCAGTACTTC
TRBD2,TRBV20-1,TRBJ2-7,NA,CSAHKRGSRGEQYF,TGCAGTGCTCATAAGCGGGGTTCCCGGGGAGAGCAGTACTTC
TRBD2,TRBV29-1,TRBJ2-7,NA,CSVEERGGFYEQYF,TGCAGCGTTGAAGAGCGGGGGGGGTTCTACGAGCAGTACTTC
TRBD2,TRBV6-5,TRBJ2-7,few,CASSYEAGGPYEQYF,TGTGCCAGCAGTTACGAGGCGGGGGGCCCCTACGAGCAGTACTTC
NA,TRBV7-9,TRBJ2-2,few,CASSYDANTGELFF,TGTGCCAGCAGCTATGACGCGAACACCGGGGAGCTGTTTTTT
NA,TRBV14,TRBJ2-2,NA,CASSPSALLTGELFF,TGTGCCAGCAGCCCTTCGGCACTTCTCACCGGGGAGCTGTTTTTT
TRBD1,TRBV12-3/TRBV12-4,TRBJ2-1,many,CASSPTGDYPEQFF,TGTGCCAGCTCCCCGACAGGGGATTATCCTGAGCAGTTCTTC
TRBD1,TRBV6-1,TRBJ2-5,few,CASSEAPTGGTETQYF,TGTGCCAGCAGTGAAGCACCGACAGGGGGCACGGAGACCCAGTACTTC
TRBD1,TRBV7-2,TRBJ1-2,NA,CASSSTQGAINYGYTF,TGTGCCAGCAGTTCTACGCAGGGGGCCATTAACTATGGCTACACCTTC
NA,TRBV5-8,TRBJ2-7,NA,CASTLSGTVYEQYF,TGTGCCAGCACCCTTAGCGGGACAGTCTACGAGCAGTACTTC
NA,TRBV15,TRBJ1-1,few,CATTRPTNTEAFF,TGTGCCACCACGAGACCGACGAACACTGAAGCTTTCTTT
NA,TRBV4-2,TRBJ2-3,NA,CASSQGGGGDPTDTQYF,TGTGCCAGCAGCCAAGGAGGGGGGGGGGACCCCACAGATACGCAGTATTTT
NA,TRBV12-3/TRBV12-4,TRBJ1-2,NA,CASSPGYYGYTF,TGTGCCAGCAGTCCCGGGTACTATGGCTACACCTTC
NA,TRBV14,TRBJ2-1,NA,CASSQVSTLSYNEQFF,TGTGCCAGCAGCCAAGTCTCCACCCTCTCCTACAATGAGCAGTTCTTC
NA,TRBV7-9,TRBJ1-1,NA,CASSGDVGVEAFF,TGTGCCAGCAGCGGGGATGTGGGGGTTGAAGCTTTCTTT
NA,TRBV4-1,TRBJ2-7,few,CASSQGSGGASYEQYF,TGCGCCAGCAGCCAGGGTTCAGGGGGGGCATCCTACGAGCAGTACTTC
TRBD2,TRBV5-1,TRBJ2-3,few,CASSLLSGGPASTDTQYF,TGCGCCAGCAGCTTGCTGAGCGGGGGACCCGCATCCACAGATACGCAGTATTTT
TRBD1,TRBV7-2,TRBJ1-2,NA,CASSGIQGAGGYTF,TGTGCCAGCAGCGGAATACAGGGGGCCGGTGGCTACACCTTC
TRBD2,TRBV6-2/TRBV6-3,TRBJ2-1,NA,CASRRQLAGVEDEQFF,TGTGCCAGCAGACGTCAACTAGCGGGAGTTGAGGATGAGCAGTTCTTC
NA,TRBV2,TRBJ1-5,few,CASSPGKYQPQHF,TGTGCCAGCAGTCCAGGGAAGTATCAGCCCCAGCATTTT
NA,TRBV10-2,TRBJ2-3,few,CSSTDTQYF,TGCTCCTCCACAGATACGCAGTATTTT
TRBD1,TRBV24-1,TRBJ2-1,NA,CATGTGVNNEQFF,TGTGCCACCGGGACAGGGGTTAACAATGAGCAGTTCTTC
NA,TRBV20-1,TRBJ2-5,NA,CSAVEDLDLGTQYF,TGCAGTGCAGTTGAGGACTTGGACTTGGGGACCCAGTACTTC
NA,TRBV3-1,TRBJ1-2,NA,CASSSVGDNYGYTF,TGTGCCAGCAGCTCCGTTGGTGATAACTATGGCTACACCTTC
NA,TRBV4-1,TRBJ2-1,once,CASSHRLGNNEQFF,TGCGCCAGCAGCCACCGACTAGGAAACAATGAGCAGTTCTTC
NA,TRBV12-3/TRBV12-4,TRBJ1-2,NA,CASSPVGPLDGYTF,TGTGCCAGCAGCCCCGTGGGTCCGCTGGACGGCTACACCTTC
NA,TRBV18,TRBJ2-7,few,CASSPAAAGVEQYF,TGTGCCAGCTCACCAGCTGCAGCAGGGGTCGAGCAGTACTTC
NA,TRBV7-9,TRBJ2-2,NA,CASSLTAVNTGELFF,TGTGCCAGCAGCTTGACCGCGGTGAACACCGGGGAGCTGTTTTTT
TRBD1,TRBV5-1,TRBJ1-2,few,CASSHDGTGGYGYTF,TGCGCCAGCAGCCACGACGGGACAGGGGGCTATGGCTACACCTTC
TRBD2,TRBV20-1,TRBJ2-7,few,CSAPWTSGSGYEQYF,TGCAGTGCACCCTGGACCAGCGGGAGCGGGTACGAGCAGTACTTC
TRBD1,TRBV20-1,TRBJ1-5,few,CSARDAGLDRVLNQPQHF,TGCAGTGCTAGAGATGCCGGCTTGGACAGGGTACTTAATCAGCCCCAGCATTTT
NA,TRBV18,TRBJ2-3,many,CASSRSLSTDTQYF,TGTGCCAGCTCACGCAGTTTAAGCACAGATACGCAGTATTTT
TRBD1,TRBV30,TRBJ2-6,NA,CAWGRTGAFGANVLTF,TGTGCCTGGGGACGGACAGGGGCTTTCGGGGCCAACGTCCTGACTTTC
TRBD1,TRBV12-3/TRBV12-4,TRBJ1-2,NA,CASRSGTGNYGYTF,TGTGCCAGCAGGTCCGGGACAGGCAACTATGGCTACACCTTC
NA,TRBV30,TRBJ1-6,few,CAWSANSPLHF,TGTGCCTGGAGTGCCAATTCACCCCTCCACTTT
TRBD2,TRBV6-2/TRBV6-3,TRBJ2-1,NA,CASSYTGTSGRGTYNEQFF,TGTGCCAGCAGTTACACCGGGACTAGCGGGAGAGGAACGTATAATGAGCAGTTCTTC
TRBD2,TRBV4-3,TRBJ2-1,NA,CASSQVLAGGDFF,TGCGCCAGCAGCCAAGTTCTGGCGGGAGGGGATTTCTTC
NA,TRBV14,TRBJ2-1,few,CASSQDRGGGRYNEQFF,TGTGCCAGCAGCCAAGATCGAGGCGGGGGCCGTTACAATGAGCAGTTCTTC
NA,TRBV12-3/TRBV12-4,TRBJ1-1,NA,CASSLTSLSTEAFF,TGTGCCAGCAGCCTTACGTCTTTGTCCACTGAAGCTTTCTTT
TRBD2,TRBV12-3/TRBV12-4,TRBJ2-7,few,CASRPGLAGLYEQYF,TGTGCCAGCAGGCCGGGACTAGCGGGTCTCTACGAGCAGTACTTC
NA,TRBV4-1,TRBJ2-7,NA,CASSQDRPVYEQYF,TGCGCCAGCAGCCAAGATCGGCCAGTGTACGAGCAGTACTTC
NA,TRBV2,TRBJ2-1,few,CASSEQRYNEQFF,TGTGCCAGCAGTGAGCAGAGGTACAATGAGCAGTTCTTC
TRBD1,TRBV7-9,TRBJ2-1,NA,CASSTWGQGALGEQFF,TGTGCCAGCAGCACCTGGGGACAGGGGGCCCTCGGTGAGCAGTTCTTC
TRBD1,TRBV6-5,TRBJ2-7,NA,CASSYDDRVGYEQYF,TGTGCCAGCAGTTACGATGACAGGGTCGGGTACGAGCAGTACTTC
TRBD2,TRBV12-3/TRBV12-4,TRBJ2-7,NA,CASSFSLAGDNEQYF,TGTGCCAGCAGTTTTTCTCTAGCGGGAGATAACGAGCAGTACTTC
NA,TRBV24-1,TRBJ2-3,NA,CATSDASGPADTQYF,TGTGCCACCAGTGACGCGAGCGGACCCGCGGATACGCAGTATTTT
NA,TRBV4-3,TRBJ1-4,NA,CASSQDVLRAGEKLFF,TGCGCCAGCAGCCAAGATGTGTTAAGGGCAGGTGAAAAACTGTTTTTT
NA,TRBV5-1,TRBJ2-1,NA,CASSLGPTGPNSYNEQFF,TGCGCCAGCAGCTTGGGACCCACAGGGCCCAACTCCTACAATGAGCAGTTCTTC
NA,TRBV9,TRBJ1-1,NA,CASSQSSGTEAFF,TGTGCCAGCAGCCAATCCTCAGGGACTGAAGCTTTCTTT
NA,TRBV5-6,TRBJ2-1,few,CASSLRASGKLF,TGTGCCAGCAGCTTGAGGGCTTCCGGGAAACTCTTC